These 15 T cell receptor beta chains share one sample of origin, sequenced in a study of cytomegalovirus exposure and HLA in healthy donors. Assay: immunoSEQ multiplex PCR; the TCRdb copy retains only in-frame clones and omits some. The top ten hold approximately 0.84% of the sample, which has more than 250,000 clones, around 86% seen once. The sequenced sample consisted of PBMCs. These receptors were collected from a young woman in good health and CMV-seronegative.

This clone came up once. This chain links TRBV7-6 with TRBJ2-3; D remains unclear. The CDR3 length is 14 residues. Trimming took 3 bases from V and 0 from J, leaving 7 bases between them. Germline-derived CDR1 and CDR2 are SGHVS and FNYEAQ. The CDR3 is CASSLEYSTDTQYF. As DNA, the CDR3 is TGTGCCAGCAGCTTGGAGTATAGCACAGATACGCAGTATTTT.

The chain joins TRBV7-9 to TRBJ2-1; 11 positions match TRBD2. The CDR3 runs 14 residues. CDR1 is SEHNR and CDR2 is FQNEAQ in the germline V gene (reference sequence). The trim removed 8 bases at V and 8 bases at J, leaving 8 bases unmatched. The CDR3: CASGTSGSADEQFF. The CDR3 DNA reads TGTGCCAGCGGCACTAGCGGGAGCGCCGATGAGCAGTTCTTC.

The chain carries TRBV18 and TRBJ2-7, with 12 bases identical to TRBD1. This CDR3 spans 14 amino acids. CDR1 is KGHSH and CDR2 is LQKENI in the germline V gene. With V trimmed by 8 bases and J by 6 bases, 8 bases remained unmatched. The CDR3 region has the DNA TGTGCCAGCACCGGGGGGACAGGGGGCTTCGAGCAGTACTTC. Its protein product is CASTGGTGGFEQYF.

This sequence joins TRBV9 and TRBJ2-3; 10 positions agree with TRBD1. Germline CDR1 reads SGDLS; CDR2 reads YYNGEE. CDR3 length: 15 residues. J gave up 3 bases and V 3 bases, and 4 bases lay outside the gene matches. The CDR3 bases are TGTGCCAGCAGCGGGGACAGGGGCCTGACAGATACGCAGTATTTT. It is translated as CASSGDRGLTDTQYF.

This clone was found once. DNA of the CDR3: TGTGCCAGCAGTGACTATTCCGGGTCCTACACCTTC. Amino acids: CASSDYSGSYTF. The chain joins TRBV6-4 to TRBJ1-2; no clear D. CDR1 is MRHNA, CDR2 SNTAGT, per germline. The V end lost 1 base, the J end lost 10 bases, and 10 bases lay between the germline ends. The CDR3 extends over 12 amino acids.

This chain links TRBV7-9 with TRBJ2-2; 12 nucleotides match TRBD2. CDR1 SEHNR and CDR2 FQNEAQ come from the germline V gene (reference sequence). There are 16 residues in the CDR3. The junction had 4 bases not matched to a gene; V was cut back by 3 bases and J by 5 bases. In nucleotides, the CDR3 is TGTGCCAGCAGCTTTCGGACTAGCGGGACGACCGGGGAGCTGTTTTTT. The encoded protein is CASSFRTSGTTGELFF.

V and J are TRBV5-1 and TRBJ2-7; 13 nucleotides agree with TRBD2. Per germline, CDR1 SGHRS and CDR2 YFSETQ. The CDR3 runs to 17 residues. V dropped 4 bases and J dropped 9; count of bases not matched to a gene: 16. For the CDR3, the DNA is TGCGCCAGCAGCAAAGGGACTAGCGGGATGGGCCGCCCCCGGCAGTACTTC. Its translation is CASSKGTSGMGRPRQYF. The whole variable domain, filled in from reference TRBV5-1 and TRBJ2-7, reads KAGVTQTPRYLIKTRGQQVTLSCSPISGHRSVSWYQQTPGQGLQFLFEYFSETQRNKGNFPGRFSGRQFSNSRSEMNVSTLELGDSALYLCASSKGTSGMGRPRQYFGPGTRLTVT.

In DNA, the CDR3 is TGTGCCAGCAGTTCGCAGGGGGCCGGAGGCAAAAACATTCAGTACTTC. Residues: CASSSQGAGGKNIQYF. This chain uses TRBV28 with TRBJ2-4, with 8 bases lining up with TRBD1. Germline CDR1 reads MDHEN; CDR2 reads SYDVKM. Germline trimming cut 4 bases from V and 3 bases from J; bases unmatched to any gene: 8. CDR3 length: 16 amino acids.

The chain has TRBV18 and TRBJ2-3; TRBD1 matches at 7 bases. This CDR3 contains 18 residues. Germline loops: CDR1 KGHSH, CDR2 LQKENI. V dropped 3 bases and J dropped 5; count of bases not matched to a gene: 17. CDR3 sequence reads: CASSPTTTGTVRQDTQYF. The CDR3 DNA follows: TGTGCCAGCTCACCGACCACGACCGGGACAGTGCGACAAGATACGCAGTATTTT.

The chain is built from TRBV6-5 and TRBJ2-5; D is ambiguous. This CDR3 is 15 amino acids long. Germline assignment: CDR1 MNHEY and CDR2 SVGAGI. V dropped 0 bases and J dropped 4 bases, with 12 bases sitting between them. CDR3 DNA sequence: TGTGCCAGCAGTTACTCGGGCGCGACCGGAGAGACCCAGTACTTC. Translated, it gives CASSYSGATGETQYF.

Written as DNA, the CDR3 is TGCGCCAGCAGCTTGGAAGGGACTAGTGGATCAGATACGCAGTATTTT. Amino acid sequence: CASSLEGTSGSDTQYF. The chain has TRBV5-1 and TRBJ2-3; 8 bases fit TRBD2. This CDR3 is built from 16 residues. Germline V lookup: CDR1 SGHRS, CDR2 YFSETQ. With V trimmed by 0 bases and J by 4 bases, 7 bases remained unmatched.

The CDR3 sequence: CASRDITSGSFGETQYF. The CDR3 DNA is TGTGCCAGCAGGGATATCACTAGCGGGAGTTTCGGAGAGACCCAGTACTTC. The chain is built from TRBV2 and TRBJ2-5, with 11 bases aligning to TRBD2. Unmatched junction bases numbered 13, after V lost 6 bases and J lost 4 bases. Germline lookup yields CDR1 SNHLY and CDR2 FYNNEI. This CDR3 is built from 17 residues.

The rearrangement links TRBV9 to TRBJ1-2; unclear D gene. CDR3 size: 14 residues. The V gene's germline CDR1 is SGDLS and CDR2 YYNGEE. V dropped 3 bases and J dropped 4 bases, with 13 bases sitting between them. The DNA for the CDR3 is TGTGCCAGCAGCGCCCAGGTCGGAGGCTATGGCTACACCTTC. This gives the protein CASSAQVGGYGYTF.

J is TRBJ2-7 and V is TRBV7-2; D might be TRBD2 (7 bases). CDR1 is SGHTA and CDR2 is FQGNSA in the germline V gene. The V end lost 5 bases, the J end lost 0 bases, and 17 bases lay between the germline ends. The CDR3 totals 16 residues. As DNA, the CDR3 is TGTGCCAGCAGCCTAACTAGTGGGGGGGCCTCCTACGAGCAGTACTTC. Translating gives CASSLTSGGASYEQYF.

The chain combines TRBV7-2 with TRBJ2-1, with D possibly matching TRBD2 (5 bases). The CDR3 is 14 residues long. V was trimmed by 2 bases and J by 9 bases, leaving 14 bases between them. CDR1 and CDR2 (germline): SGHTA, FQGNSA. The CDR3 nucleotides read TGTGCCAGCAGCTTACCCCCCCTTGGAGGTGAGCAGTTCTTC. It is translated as CASSLPPLGGEQFF.